The subject of this entry is one T cell receptor (beta chain). The CDR3 totals 15 residues. Losses at the gene ends were 2 bases for V and 5 bases for J; bases not matched to a gene: 6. The germline V gene has CDR1 MDHEN and CDR2 SYDVKM. The sample is drawn from a study of blood T cell repertoires in COVID-19. Whole-study context: COVID-19 samples collected from the United States, Italy and Spain covered acute and convalescent phases. PBMCs, B-cell-depleted T cells, or T cells provided the cDNA or gDNA that made up the material.

In the original processing: By means of reference gene primer amplification, nucleated cell counts were estimated. Repertoires were generated with immunoSEQ multiplex PCR, while TCRdb's copy carries only in-frame clones and drops some. The DNA gave D and trimming, while V, J and clone size come from that table. Among approximately 240,000 clones listed, 65% to 90% were seen once. The chain has TRBV28 and TRBJ1-1; 9 bases fit TRBD1. The sequence was collected from a woman older than 75 with active or convalescent COVID-19. Specimen: peripheral blood. CDR3 sequence: CASSLTTGGGTEAFF. For the CDR3, the DNA is TGTGCCAGCAGTTTAACGACAGGGGGGGGAACTGAAGCTTTCTTT.